Presented here are 21 T cell receptor beta chains from one specimen sequenced in a study of T cells in Graves' hyperthyroidism and ophthalmopathy. TCR beta CDR3 regions were amplified from RNA. HTBI primers were used for first-round RT-PCR of the TCR CDR3. TCRdb called the multiplex PCR reads again in MiXCR, with one record for every CDR3 protein. The sample lists hundreds of thousands of distinct CDR3 sequences, roughly a quarter occurring once. Material for sequencing was blood. The source of these receptors is a middle-aged woman with Graves' ophthalmopathy.

This clonotype showed up many times. The genes are TRBV27 and TRBJ1-1, with 9 nucleotides matching TRBD1. The CDR3 totals 15 residues. V lost 5 bases, J lost 1 base, and 5 bases stayed unmatched. The germline V gene encodes CDR1 MNHEY and CDR2 SMNVEV (reference sequence). The DNA of the CDR3 is TGTGCCAGCAGTCTCTGGACAGGGGCGAACACTGAAGCTTTCTTT. Protein: CASSLWTGANTEAFF.

The chain carries TRBV27 and TRBJ2-7; D possibly corresponds to TRBD2 (6 bases). Trimming removed 2 bases at V and 5 bases at J, with 19 bases between. CDR1 and CDR2 (germline): MNHEY, SMNVEV (reference sequence). The CDR3 length is 16 residues. The CDR3 is CASSLTASGYFDEQYF. CDR3 nucleotides: TGTGCCAGCAGTTTAACCGCCAGCGGGTATTTTGACGAGCAGTACTTC.

This chain joins TRBV12-3 or TRBV12-4 and TRBJ1-5, with TRBD1 matching 7 bases. The CDR3 covers 14 residues. V shed 3 bases, J shed 5 bases, and the junction held 4 bases outside the gene matches. This CDR3 is CASSFLGGHQPQHF. The DNA for the CDR3 is TGTGCCAGCAGTTTTTTAGGGGGCCATCAGCCCCAGCATTTT.

The rearrangement uses TRBV6-5 and TRBJ1-2, with 7 bases that match TRBD1. The J segment lost 6 bases and the V segment lost 4 bases, leaving 8 bases of the junction unmatched. The CDR3 spans 14 residues. Germline V CDR1 and CDR2: MNHEY, SVGAGI. The DNA for the CDR3 is TGTGCCAGCAGTTTTGACAGGGCGGGCGATGGCTACACCTTC. This translates into CASSFDRAGDGYTF.

This clonotype was counted at least ten times. The chain uses TRBV15 and TRBJ2-7, with a weak D call TRBD1 (6 bases). Trimming removed 0 bases from V and 0 bases from J, with 9 bases in between. Germline V gives CDR1 LNHNV, CDR2 YYDKDF (reference sequence). This CDR3 has 15 residues. CDR3 nucleotides: TGTGCCACCAGCAGAGAGAGGACAGTCTCCTACGAGCAGTACTTC. The encoded protein is CATSRERTVSYEQYF.

The rearrangement joins TRBV6-5 to TRBJ2-7; weak D call: TRBD1 (5 bases). Germline V gives CDR1 MNHEY, CDR2 SVGAGI. Between the trimmed V and J ends, which lost 8 bases and 4 bases, there was a span of 15 bases. The CDR3 totals 13 residues. CDR3 residues: CASVAQGLYEQYF. CDR3 nucleotide sequence: TGTGCCAGCGTTGCGCAGGGTTTGTACGAGCAGTACTTC.

There are many counts of this clonotype. The chain couples TRBV6-1 to TRBJ2-7; tentative D call: TRBD2 (6 bases). Germline V lookup: CDR1 MNHNS, CDR2 SASEGT. V was shortened by 4 bases and J by 0 bases, with 16 bases between the two germline ends. There are 16 residues in the CDR3. The DNA of the CDR3 is TGTGCCAGCAGTGGGGGAGGTGCGGCGAACTCCTACGAGCAGTACTTC. The encoded protein is CASSGGGAANSYEQYF.

V usage is TRBV2 and J usage is TRBJ2-7, with 14 bases matching TRBD2. The germline gives CDR1 SNHLY, CDR2 FYNNEI. The CDR3 has 14 amino acids. Unmatched junction bases numbered 4, after V lost 9 bases and J lost 3 bases. The CDR3 loop reads CASTGTSGSYEQYF. CDR3 DNA: TGTGCCAGTACCGGGACTAGCGGGAGCTACGAGCAGTACTTC.

This clonotype was observed many times. The chain couples TRBV24-1 to TRBJ2-2, with 7 bases fitting TRBD2. The V and J ends lost 3 bases and 4 bases, in that order; junction bases with no gene match: 13. This CDR3 has 18 residues. CDR1 is KGHDR and CDR2 is SFDVKD in the germline V gene. CDR3 coding DNA: TGTGCCACCAGTGATAGGATTGAGACCGGGACTATCACCGGGGAGCTGTTTTTT. Protein: CATSDRIETGTITGELFF.

This clonotype was seen ten or more times. J is TRBJ1-2 and V is TRBV30; D perhaps matches TRBD1 (5 bases). Germline V gene lookup returns CDR1 GTSNPN and CDR2 SVGIG (reference sequence). The CDR3 spans 12 residues. Between the trimmed V and J ends, which lost 2 bases and 6 bases, there was a span of 10 bases. CDR3 in DNA: TGTGCCTGGAGTCAGGGTGGCGATGGCTACACCTTC. It translates to CAWSQGGDGYTF.

In this sample, this clonotype turned up many times. Mismatch with germline at one junction end may stem from a read error. The rearrangement joins TRBV6-5 to TRBJ1-1, with D possibly matching TRBD1 (6 bases). The CDR3 is 14 residues long. CDR1 is MNHEY and CDR2 is SVGAGI in the germline V gene. DNA for the CDR3: TGTGCCAGCAATTACGAGGGGGTGTGGACTGAAGCTTTCTTT. It is translated as CASNYEGVWTEAFF.

Ten or more counts support this clonotype. The chain carries TRBV15 and TRBJ2-7, with TRBD2 matching over 12 bases. Germline CDR1 LNHNV, CDR2 YYDKDF (reference sequence). J was trimmed by 11 bases and V by 5 bases; bases with no gene match: 7. CDR3 length: 13 residues. CDR3 DNA: TGTGCCACCAGCGTGCAGGGACTAGCGGGCGAGTACTTC. Protein product: CATSVQGLAGEYF.

This clonotype occurred many times. The chain carries TRBV2 and TRBJ2-7, with 7 positions matching TRBD2. Germline V CDR1 and CDR2: SNHLY, FYNNEI. With V trimmed by 6 bases and J by 3 bases, 8 bases remained unmatched. The CDR3 extends over 14 amino acids. This CDR3 is CASSLLASSYEQYF. The CDR3 DNA follows: TGTGCCAGCAGCCTACTAGCGTCCAGCTACGAGCAGTACTTC. The complete variable domain, with remaining parts taken from reference TRBV2 and TRBJ2-7, reads EPEVTQTPSHQVTQMGQEVILRCVPISNHLYFYWYRQILGQKVEFLVSFYNNEISEKSEIFDDQFSVERPDGSNFTLKIRSTKLEDSAMYFCASSLLASSYEQYFGPGTRLTVT.

This clonotype was counted ten times or more. The J gene is TRBJ2-1, the V gene TRBV28; D gene unclear. CDR3 length equals 16 residues. Germline CDR1 reads MDHEN; CDR2 reads SYDVKM. The V end was cut by 6 bases, the J end by 0 bases, with 15 bases between. CDR3 residues: CASSRMSGSSYNEQFF. The CDR3 nucleotides are TGTGCCAGCAGCCGAATGTCTGGTAGCTCCTACAATGAGCAGTTCTTC.

This clonotype came up many times. This sequence joins TRBV28 and TRBJ2-7; 8 nucleotides align to TRBD1. V shed 3 bases, J shed 7 bases, and the junction held 8 bases outside the gene matches. The length of the CDR3 is 14 residues. From germline, CDR1 is MDHEN and CDR2 SYDVKM. The CDR3 coding sequence is TGTGCCAGCAGTTTGCCAGGGGGCGGGTCGGAGCAGTACTTC. This gives the protein CASSLPGGGSEQYF.

This chain connects TRBV7-2 to TRBJ2-5; D is tentatively TRBD1 or TRBD2 (6 bases each). CDR3 length: 18 residues. Germline CDR1 is SGHTA and CDR2 is FQGNSA. V was cut by 0 bases and J by 0 bases, with 17 bases left in between. As DNA, the CDR3 is TGTGCCAGCAGCTTAGCTTGGGCGAGGGGGGTAAACCAAGAGACCCAGTACTTC. It encodes CASSLAWARGVNQETQYF.

V is TRBV12-3 or TRBV12-4 and J is TRBJ1-5; D remains unclear. V was pared by 4 bases and J by 7 bases, with 14 bases between. CDR3 length: 14 amino acids. The DNA of the CDR3 is TGTGCCAGCAGTTCCGAGGGTAGGGAGCAGCCCCAGCATTTT. Translation: CASSSEGREQPQHF.

The genes are TRBV15 and TRBJ2-2; 7 nucleotides line up with TRBD2. J was trimmed by 6 bases and V by 1 base; bases with no gene match: 11. CDR1 and CDR2 (germline): LNHNV, YYDKDF (reference sequence). The CDR3 spans 17 residues. CDR3 in amino acids: CATSRGGAGVAAGELFF. Here the CDR3 DNA reads TGTGCCACCAGCAGAGGTGGGGCGGGAGTTGCGGCCGGGGAGCTGTTTTTT.

At least ten counts were recorded for this clonotype. The rearrangement uses TRBV12-3 or TRBV12-4 and TRBJ2-7; D is unclear. The V and J ends lost 0 bases and 3 bases respectively, with 12 bases between them. This CDR3 has 15 amino acids. The DNA of the CDR3 is TGTGCCAGCAGTTTAGCTTCACTCGAAAACTACGAGCAGTACTTC. Encoded protein: CASSLASLENYEQYF.

This clonotype was detected ten times or more. The chain has TRBV29-1 and TRBJ2-5; perhaps TRBD2 as D (6 bases). The V gene's germline CDR1 is SQVTM and CDR2 ANQGSEA. CDR3 length: 12 amino acids. Trimming removed 2 bases from V and 4 bases from J, with 8 bases in between. The CDR3 spells CSVESSGETQYF. DNA for the CDR3: TGCAGCGTTGAAAGTAGCGGAGAGACCCAGTACTTC.

The sample holds many counts of this clonotype. This sequence joins TRBV3-1 and TRBJ2-7, with D possibly matching TRBD2 (6 bases). CDR3 length: 14 amino acids. Trimming removed 0 bases at V and 1 base at J, with 7 bases between. Germline CDR1 LGHDT, CDR2 YNNKEL (reference sequence). CDR3 nucleotides: TGTGCCAGCAGCCAAGACGGAGGGTCCTACGAGCAGTACTTC. The encoded protein is CASSQDGGSYEQYF.